A selection of T cell receptor beta chains follows, all from one sample in a study of blood T cell repertoires in COVID-19. Using immunoSEQ multiplex PCR, the repertoire was profiled, and TCRdb retains in-frame clones only, with some absent. The sample has more than 150,000 clones; about 84% are singletons. Sequencing was done on a sample of peripheral blood. The receptors derive from a woman in her twenties or thirties with acute or convalescent COVID-19. Both conserved end residues are part of each CDR3. The D gene is left open where the match is weak. Rows may omit the clone size; those that give it use once, few, many or a size class.

size	J	D	V	DNA	CDR3
NA	TRBJ1-3	NA	TRBV6-1	TGTGCCAGCAGTGAAATCTGGCCAGTGTTAAACACCATATATTTT	CASSEIWPVLNTIYF
NA	TRBJ1-1	NA	TRBV3-1/TRBV3-2	TGTGCCAGCAGCCAAGTAGGAGAGAACACTGAAGCTTTCTTT	CASSQVGENTEAFF
NA	TRBJ2-3	TRBD2	TRBV7-3	TGTGCCAGCAGCCCCCAGTCCCTAGCGGGGGGGGTCGATACGCAGTATTTT	CASSPQSLAGGVDTQYF
many	TRBJ2-7	TRBD1	TRBV4-2	TGTGCCAGCAGCCAAGAACCGGGACAGCCCTACGAGCAGTACTTC	CASSQEPGQPYEQYF
NA	TRBJ2-1	TRBD2	TRBV11-2	TGTGCCAGCAGCTTGACTAGCGGGAGGGGCAATGAGCAGTTCTTC	CASSLTSGRGNEQFF
once	TRBJ2-7	NA	TRBV6-2/TRBV6-3	TGTGCCAGCAGTTACGATGCGGGGTCATCCGAGCAGTACTTC	CASSYDAGSSEQYF
NA	TRBJ2-1	TRBD2	TRBV19	TGTGCCAGTAGTTGGGGAGGGGAATACAATGAGCAGTTCTTC	CASSWGGEYNEQFF
NA	TRBJ2-3	NA	TRBV7-3	TGTGCCAGCAGCCCCCCAAGCACAGATACGCAGTATTTT	CASSPPSTDTQYF
few	TRBJ2-7	TRBD2	TRBV6-5	TGTGCCAGCAGTTACTCGATGGGTAGCGGGAGCTACGAGCAGTACTTC	CASSYSMGSGSYEQYF
NA	TRBJ1-4	NA	TRBV6-5	TGTGCCAGCACGAGGGCAGGGGTTGAAAAACTGTTTTTT	CASTRAGVEKLFF
NA	TRBJ2-5	TRBD2	TRBV6-5	TGTGCCAGCAGTTTGGGAGCGGGGATCCAAGAGACCCAGTACTTC	CASSLGAGIQETQYF
NA	TRBJ1-1	NA	TRBV28	TGTGCCAGCACTTTAGGTTTGTCAGGGAACACTGAAGCTTTCTTT	CASTLGLSGNTEAFF
NA	TRBJ2-3	NA	TRBV9	TGTGCCAGCAGCGGTCGGGGTCTATCTTTCACAGATACGCAGTATTTT	CASSGRGLSFTDTQYF
NA	TRBJ2-7	TRBD2	TRBV6-1	TGTGCCAGCAGTGAATTCTCGGGCGGGGGAGGGAACGAGCAGTACTTC	CASSEFSGGGGNEQYF
NA	TRBJ1-4	TRBD1	TRBV7-8	TGTGCCAGCAGCTTAGTCGGGACAGCCGATAAACTGTTTTTT	CASSLVGTADKLFF
once	TRBJ2-1	NA	TRBV10-3	TGTGCCATCAGTGAGTCTCGACAGGACAATGAGCAGTTCTTC	CAISESRQDNEQFF
NA	TRBJ2-1	TRBD1	TRBV27	TGTGCCAGCAGTTTATTAGGGGGCCCCTACAATGAGCAGTTCTTC	CASSLLGGPYNEQFF
NA	TRBJ2-3	NA	TRBV11-3	TGTGCCAGCAGCTTAGGTCGGGGGTCAGATACGCAGTATTTT	CASSLGRGSDTQYF
NA	TRBJ1-1	TRBD1	TRBV27	TGTGCCAGCAGTCGAACCGGGACAGGGTTGTACACTGAAGCTTTCTTT	CASSRTGTGLYTEAFF
few	TRBJ2-7	TRBD1	TRBV28	TGTGCCAGCAGACCGGGGACAGGGAGGGTCTACGAGCAGTACTTC	CASRPGTGRVYEQYF
NA	TRBJ2-3	TRBD2	TRBV28	TGTGCCAGCAGTTCGGGACTAGCGGGAGGGCCATATACGCAGTATTTT	CASSSGLAGGPYTQYF
NA	TRBJ1-2	NA	TRBV7-8	TGTGCCAGCAGCTTAGCCAGATTCTATGGCTACACCTTC	CASSLARFYGYTF
NA	TRBJ1-4	TRBD1	TRBV5-1	TGCGCCAGCAGCGAAGACAGGGCCCGAAATGAAAAACTGTTTTTT	CASSEDRARNEKLFF
NA	TRBJ2-4	TRBD1	TRBV5-4	TGTGCCAGCAGCTCCCCCCCAGGACAGGGGCAAGCCAAAAACATTCAGTACTTC	CASSSPPGQGQAKNIQYF
NA	TRBJ1-6	NA	TRBV5-4	TGTGCCAGCAGCTTAGGGGGGGGGAATAATTCACCCCTCCACTTT	CASSLGGGNNSPLHF
NA	TRBJ1-6	NA	TRBV27	TGTGCCAGCAGCGAGAGGGGGAGCTCCTATAATTCACCCCTCCACTTT	CASSERGSSYNSPLHF